A single sample is the source of the 30 T cell receptor beta chains below, sequenced in a study of graft-versus-host responses after intestinal transplantation. The repertoire was sequenced with immunoSEQ multiplex PCR; TCRdb's copy has only in-frame clones and lacks some. The sample lists around 33,000 clones, 90% to 95% occurring once. The material was PBMCs, obtained 16 days after intestinal transplant. The receptors here all came from a human patient who received an intestinal transplant, so some T cells may come from the graft donor.

V is TRBV2 and J is TRBJ1-1, with 7 nucleotides matching TRBD1. V shed 3 bases and J 5 bases; nucleotides not matched to a gene: 18. This CDR3 comprises 18 residues. Germline V lookup: CDR1 SNHLY, CDR2 FYNNEI. CDR3 nucleotide sequence: TGTGCCAGCAGTGATTTGGAGGTCGCCAGGGGGAGGTCAACTGAAGCTTTCTTT. As protein: CASSDLEVARGRSTEAFF.

The chain has TRBV19 and TRBJ2-5; weak D call: TRBD1 (5 bases). CDR3 length: 14 residues. Between the trimmed V and J ends, which lost 4 bases and 1 base, there was a span of 10 bases. The germline CDR1 and CDR2 sequences are LNHDA and SQIVND (reference sequence). DNA of the CDR3: TGTGCCAGTAGTAACCAGGGTCTCCAAGAGACCCAGTACTTC. Translating gives CASSNQGLQETQYF.

V and J are TRBV6-1 and TRBJ1-1, with D possibly matching TRBD1 (5 bases). Germline CDR1 reads MNHNS; CDR2 reads SASEGT. The CDR3 covers 14 residues. The ends were cut back, 1 base at V and 3 bases at J, with 9 bases in the middle. The chain's CDR3 is CASSEVRGDTEAFF. The CDR3 DNA follows: TGTGCCAGCAGTGAAGTAAGAGGGGACACTGAAGCTTTCTTT.

The genes are TRBV7-8 and TRBJ2-1, with D perhaps matching TRBD2 (5 bases). Germline values: CDR1 SGHVS, CDR2 FQNEAQ. Trimming removed 2 bases at V and 6 bases at J, with 14 bases between. CDR3 length: 15 amino acids. The CDR3 reads CASSLRLHRPNEQFF. CDR3 bases: TGTGCCAGCAGCTTAAGACTACACCGACCCAATGAGCAGTTCTTC.

This chain uses TRBV4-1 with TRBJ2-1; D possibly corresponds to TRBD1 (5 bases). Trimming removed 2 bases from V and 4 bases from J, with 9 bases in between. CDR1 and CDR2 (germline): MGHRA, YSYEKL. The CDR3 is 14 amino acids. The CDR3 loop is CASSQQTDYNEQFF. CDR3 bases: TGCGCCAGCAGCCAACAGACAGATTACAATGAGCAGTTCTTC.

The chain links TRBV4-1 to TRBJ1-4; unclear D gene. This CDR3 contains 15 residues. The germline V gene has CDR1 MGHRA and CDR2 YSYEKL. V gave up 0 bases and J gave up 5 bases, with 10 bases separating them. As DNA, the CDR3 is TGCGCCAGCAGCCAAGACCACAGAGAAAATGAAAAACTGTTTTTT. This gives the protein CASSQDHRENEKLFF.

The chain joins TRBV14 to TRBJ1-1, with TRBD1 matching 7 bases. The germline V gene encodes CDR1 SGHDN and CDR2 FVKESK. The CDR3 is 14 residues long. V lost 3 bases and J lost 6; bases outside the gene matches: 7. CDR3 DNA: TGTGCCAGCAGCCACCGACAGGGTGACCCTGAAGCTTTCTTT. Translated, it gives CASSHRQGDPEAFF.

This chain connects TRBV5-6 to TRBJ1-6, with 8 bases lining up with TRBD1. V shed 4 bases and J 6 bases; nucleotides not matched to a gene: 6. This CDR3 is 15 amino acids long. Germline CDR1 SGHDT, CDR2 YYEEEE. This CDR3 reads CASSERDRPNSPLHF. The CDR3 DNA sequence: TGTGCCAGCAGCGAACGGGACAGGCCTAATTCACCCCTCCACTTT.

Here the CDR3 DNA reads TGTGCCAGCAGCCGACAGGGGTATCGCTCCTATAATTCACCCCTCCACTTT. As protein: CASSRQGYRSYNSPLHF. The genes are TRBV27 and TRBJ1-6; 8 bases fit TRBD1. V was clipped by 6 bases and J by 0 bases; unmatched bases: 7. CDR3 length: 17 residues. Germline CDR1 reads MNHEY; CDR2 reads SMNVEV (reference sequence).

The chain couples TRBV4-1 to TRBJ2-1, with a possible D match to TRBD2 (5 bases). There are 16 residues in the CDR3. The V gene lost 1 base and the J gene lost 7 bases, with 17 bases spanning the gap. Germline V lookup: CDR1 MGHRA, CDR2 YSYEKL. The DNA for the CDR3 is TGCGCCAGCAGCCAAGGGCGCGGGCTAGGTAGAAATGAGCAGTTCTTC. This encodes CASSQGRGLGRNEQFF.

This sequence joins TRBV9 and TRBJ2-7, with D uncertain. Trimming removed 4 bases at V and 4 bases at J, with 6 bases between. The CDR3 has 11 amino acids. Germline CDR1 reads SGDLS; CDR2 reads YYNGEE. CDR3 loop: CASSPRYEQYF. For the CDR3, the DNA is TGTGCCAGCAGCCCCCGGTACGAGCAGTACTTC.

V gene TRBV4-2 combines with J gene TRBJ1-1; TRBD1 aligns across 9 bases. Trimming cost V 0 bases and J 1 base; bases outside gene matches: 6. CDR1 and CDR2 from the germline V gene are LGHNA and YNFKEQ. CDR3 length: 17 residues. The CDR3 region is CASSQDPGTGRNTEAFF. CDR3 DNA sequence: TGTGCCAGCAGCCAAGACCCCGGGACAGGGAGGAACACTGAAGCTTTCTTT.

The chain couples TRBV27 to TRBJ1-5, with TRBD1 matching 8 bases. V was pared by 5 bases and J by 2 bases, with 2 bases of the junction left unmatched. Germline V lookup: CDR1 MNHEY, CDR2 SMNVEV (reference sequence). CDR3 size: 14 residues. The CDR3 loop reads CASSPDRGNQPQHF. Here the CDR3 DNA reads TGTGCCAGCAGTCCGGACAGGGGCAATCAGCCCCAGCATTTT.

The chain links TRBV10-3 to TRBJ2-3; 10 bases are shared with TRBD2. CDR3 length: 16 residues. The junction had 11 bases not matched to a gene; V was cut back by 6 bases and J by 5 bases. Germline lookup yields CDR1 ENHRY and CDR2 SYGVKD. In DNA, the CDR3 is TGTGCCATCAGGGGGATTCTAGCGGGAGCGGGAGATACGCAGTATTTT. It is translated as CAIRGILAGAGDTQYF.

DNA of the CDR3: TGTGCCTGGAGTACCCACACGGGGGAGGATCAGCCCCAGCATTTT. This translates into CAWSTHTGEDQPQHF. The V call is TRBV30, the J call TRBJ1-5; D is perhaps TRBD1 (5 bases). This CDR3 region has 15 residues. V gave up 2 bases and J gave up 5 bases, with 16 bases separating them. Germline V CDR1 and CDR2: GTSNPN, SVGIG (reference sequence).

CDR3 residues: CASSQGGAGLYEQYF. The CDR3 DNA reads as TGCGCCAGCAGCCAAGGTGGGGCGGGACTCTACGAGCAGTACTTC. The V and J genes are TRBV4-1 and TRBJ2-7; possibly TRBD2 for D (6 bases). V lost 1 base to trimming and J lost 3 bases, with 13 bases between them. The germline V gene encodes CDR1 MGHRA and CDR2 YSYEKL. The CDR3 spans 15 residues.

The V and J genes are TRBV27 and TRBJ1-2; D is uncertain. The V gene lost 5 bases and the J gene lost 5 bases, with 18 bases spanning the gap. The CDR3 is 15 residues long. Germline loops: CDR1 MNHEY, CDR2 SMNVEV (reference sequence). CDR3 coding DNA: TGTGCCAGCAGTCCTCCCATCAGAGTCACATATGGCTACACCTTC. It translates to CASSPPIRVTYGYTF.

In its sample, this clone was seen once. The chain has TRBV7-8 and TRBJ2-2; TRBD2 matches at 7 bases. The V and J ends lost 5 bases and 6 bases, in that order; junction bases with no gene match: 12. The CDR3 totals 16 residues. Germline V gene lookup returns CDR1 SGHVS and CDR2 FQNEAQ. DNA for the CDR3: TGTGCCAGCAGCGCTCCCGGACTAGAGGTCCCCGGGGAGCTGTTTTTT. Translated: CASSAPGLEVPGELFF.

This clone was seen only once. V is TRBV19 and J is TRBJ2-7; D uncertain. V dropped 2 bases and J dropped 2 bases, with 19 bases sitting between them. The CDR3 consists of 17 residues. Per the germline V gene, CDR1 is LNHDA and CDR2 is SQIVND (reference sequence). The CDR3 coding sequence is TGTGCCAGTAGTATATATAGATGGGATGGTAACACCTACGAGCAGTACTTC. It is translated as CASSIYRWDGNTYEQYF.

The chain uses TRBV25-1 and TRBJ2-1, with D possibly being TRBD2 (5 bases). The CDR3 covers 16 residues. From germline, CDR1 is MGHDK and CDR2 SYGVNS. Between the trimmed V and J ends, which lost 3 bases and 6 bases, there was a span of 18 bases. Here the CDR3 DNA reads TGTGCCAGCAGTGAGGGGTTAGTGGGAGTGCTCAATGAGCAGTTCTTC. Its translation: CASSEGLVGVLNEQFF.

As for this clone: The sample carries other DNA sequences with the same CDR3. The chain links TRBV9 to TRBJ1-2; 7 nucleotides align to TRBD1. CDR1 is SGDLS and CDR2 is YYNGEE in the germline V gene. The CDR3 runs to 14 residues. Germline trimming cut 0 bases from V and 3 bases from J; bases unmatched to any gene: 2. The CDR3 region is CASSVGGGDYGYTF. CDR3 in DNA: TGTGCCAGCAGCGTAGGAGGGGGCGACTATGGCTACACCTTC.

The J gene is TRBJ2-1, the V gene TRBV11-2; possibly TRBD1 for D (6 bases). CDR3 length: 11 amino acids. V was trimmed by 5 bases and J by 10 bases, leaving 9 bases between them. Germline assignment: CDR1 SGHAT and CDR2 FQNNGV. The CDR3 is CASSLGQEQFF. The CDR3 DNA follows: TGTGCCAGCAGCCTAGGACAGGAGCAGTTCTTC.

The rearrangement uses TRBV7-2 and TRBJ1-3, with D unclear. Germline CDR1 and CDR2: SGHTA and FQGNSA. V was cut by 5 bases and J by 0 bases, with 8 bases left in between. The CDR3 has 14 residues. CDR3 sequence reads: CASSPLNSGNTIYF. CDR3 nucleotides: TGTGCCAGCAGCCCACTTAACTCTGGAAACACCATATATTTT.

The V gene is TRBV28, the J gene TRBJ2-5, with 14 bases aligning to TRBD2. Trimming at V came to 6 bases and at J to 5 bases, leaving 20 bases not matched to a gene. Germline V gives CDR1 MDHEN, CDR2 SYDVKM. This CDR3 is 20 amino acids long. In DNA, the CDR3 is TGTGCCAGCAGCTGGCCCCGGGAGTCTGGGACTAGCGGGAGTTGGGAGACCCAGTACTTC. Translation gives CASSWPRESGTSGSWETQYF.

The chain joins TRBV27 to TRBJ2-3, with D unresolved. The V gene lost 3 bases and the J gene lost 3 bases, with 7 bases spanning the gap. The CDR3 is 13 amino acids. Per the germline V gene, CDR1 is MNHEY and CDR2 is SMNVEV (reference sequence). The CDR3 DNA reads TGTGCCAGCAGTTTGTGGGGTACAGATACGCAGTATTTT. This encodes CASSLWGTDTQYF.

The chain carries TRBV27 and TRBJ2-5, with 7 bases matching TRBD2. Near its end, the DNA agrees better with TRBJ2-7, so the J call may be wrong. This CDR3 has 13 amino acids. Germline CDR1 reads MNHEY; CDR2 reads SMNVEV (reference sequence). CDR3 residues: CASSWSGVYEQYF. DNA of the CDR3: TGTGCCAGCAGTTGGAGCGGGGTATACGAGCAGTACTTC.

The CDR3 sequence is CASSSMIVSSYEQYF. The CDR3 DNA is TGTGCCAGCAGCTCTATGATAGTGAGCTCCTACGAGCAGTACTTC. The chain has TRBV5-6 and TRBJ2-7, with D hard to call. CDR1 and CDR2 from the germline V gene are SGHDT and YYEEEE. Trimming pared 3 bases from V and 0 bases from J, leaving 13 bases between. The length of the CDR3 is 15 residues.

This sequence joins TRBV30 and TRBJ1-5; 7 bases fit TRBD1. The junction had 16 bases not matched to a gene; V was cut back by 0 bases and J by 5 bases. The V gene's germline CDR1 is GTSNPN and CDR2 SVGIG (reference sequence). The CDR3 totals 18 residues. CDR3 loop: CAWSVPRSQGVYDQPQHF. For the CDR3, the DNA is TGTGCCTGGAGTGTACCCCGATCGCAGGGGGTTTACGATCAGCCCCAGCATTTT.

The chain employs TRBV11-2 and TRBJ1-5, with no clear D. Germline values: CDR1 SGHAT, CDR2 FQNNGV. CDR3 size: 15 residues. V was cut by 0 bases and J by 6 bases, with 12 bases left in between. CDR3 loop: CASSLEGGRAQPQHF. CDR3 nucleotide sequence: TGTGCCAGCAGCTTAGAAGGTGGGAGGGCTCAGCCCCAGCATTTT.

V and J are TRBV4-1 and TRBJ2-5; D possibly corresponds to TRBD2 (5 bases). The CDR3 extends over 15 amino acids. V was trimmed by 2 bases and J by 4 bases, leaving 14 bases between them. Germline V gene lookup returns CDR1 MGHRA and CDR2 YSYEKL. CDR3 in amino acids: CASSQSAPRGETQYF. The CDR3 nucleotides are TGCGCCAGCAGCCAAAGTGCTCCTCGGGGAGAGACCCAGTACTTC.